This entry is about one T cell receptor beta chain. The entry originates in a study of blood T cell repertoires in COVID-19. Study information: There were acute and convalescent COVID-19 samples, and they came from the United States, Italy and Spain.

V shed 7 bases and J shed 0 bases, with 10 bases lying between them. This CDR3 region has 13 residues. Per germline, CDR1 GTSNPN and CDR2 SVGIG (reference sequence). Repertoires were generated with immunoSEQ multiplex PCR, while TCRdb's copy carries only in-frame clones and drops some. The data contain about 35,000 clones, about 80% of them singletons. J is TRBJ1-3 and V is TRBV30; no clear D. The TCR was taken from a man in his forties or fifties with acute or convalescent COVID-19. Input material: peripheral blood. The CDR3 loop is CAFSVSSGNTIYF. The DNA for the CDR3 is TGTGCCTTTTCAGTCTCCTCTGGAAACACCATATATTTT.